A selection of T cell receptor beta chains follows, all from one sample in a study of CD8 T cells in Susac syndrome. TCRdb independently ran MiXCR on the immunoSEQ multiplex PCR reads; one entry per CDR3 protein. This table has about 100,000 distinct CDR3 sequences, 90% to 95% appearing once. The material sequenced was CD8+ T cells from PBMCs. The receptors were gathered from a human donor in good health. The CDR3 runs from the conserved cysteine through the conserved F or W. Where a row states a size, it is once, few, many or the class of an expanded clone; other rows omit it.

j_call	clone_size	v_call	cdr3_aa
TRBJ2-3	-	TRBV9	CASSVELGLTDTQYF
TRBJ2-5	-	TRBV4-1	CASSQDTSGWKTQYF
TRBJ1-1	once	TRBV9	CASSSGGLNTEAFF
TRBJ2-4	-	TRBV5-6	CASSLGNIQYF
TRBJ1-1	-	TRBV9	CASSVGLQGASTEAFF
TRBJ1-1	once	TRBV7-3	CASSQTVNTEAFF
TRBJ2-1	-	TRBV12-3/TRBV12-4	CASSVGSYGDEQFF
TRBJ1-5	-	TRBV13	CASSSQGSNQPQHF
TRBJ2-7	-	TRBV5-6	CASSLDRDTYEQYF
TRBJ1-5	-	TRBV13	CASSPARVNQPQHF
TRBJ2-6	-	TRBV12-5	CASGLVLDRSYSGANVLTF
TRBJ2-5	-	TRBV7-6	CASSLAASGVVETQYF
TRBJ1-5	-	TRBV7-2	CASSPPGGPDQPQHF